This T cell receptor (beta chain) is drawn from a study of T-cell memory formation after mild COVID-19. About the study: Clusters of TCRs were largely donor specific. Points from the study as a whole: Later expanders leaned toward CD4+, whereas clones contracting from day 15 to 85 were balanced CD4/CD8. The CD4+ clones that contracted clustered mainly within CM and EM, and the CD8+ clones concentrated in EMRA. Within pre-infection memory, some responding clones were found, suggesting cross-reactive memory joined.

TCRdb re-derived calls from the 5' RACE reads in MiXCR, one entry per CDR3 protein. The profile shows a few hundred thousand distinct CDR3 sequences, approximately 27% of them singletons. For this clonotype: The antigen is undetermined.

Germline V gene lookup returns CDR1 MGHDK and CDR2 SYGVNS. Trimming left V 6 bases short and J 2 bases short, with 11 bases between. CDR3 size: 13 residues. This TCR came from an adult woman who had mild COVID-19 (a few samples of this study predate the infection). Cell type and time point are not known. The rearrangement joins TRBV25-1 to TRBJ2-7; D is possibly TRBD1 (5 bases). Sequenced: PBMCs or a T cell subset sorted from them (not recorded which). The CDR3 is CASSRARAYEQYF. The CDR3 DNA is TGTGCCAGCAGCAGGGCAAGGGCCTACGAGCAGTACTTC.